The 25 T cell receptor beta chains listed next were all sequenced from one sample in a study of blood T cell repertoires in COVID-19. Produced via immunoSEQ multiplex PCR; TCRdb's table is partial and in-frame only. The sample shows about 55,000 clones, around 85% of them seen only once. Sequences were obtained from peripheral blood. The receptors here all came from a human donor in a cohort sampled during active COVID-19.

This chain links TRBV28 with TRBJ1-1; the D gene is possibly TRBD1 (6 bases). The CDR3 runs 13 residues. CDR1 MDHEN and CDR2 SYDVKM come from the germline V gene. Trimming cost V 5 bases and J 6 bases, with 13 bases left between them. The CDR3 DNA sequence: TGTGCCAGCAGTATACAGGGTTGGGCTGAAGCTTTCTTT. Protein product: CASSIQGWAEAFF.

The chain uses TRBV13 and TRBJ2-1; TRBD2 might be the D (6 bases). Germline assignment: CDR1 PRHDT and CDR2 FYEKMQ (reference sequence). CDR3 size: 13 residues. Trimming stripped 6 bases from V and 2 bases from J, with 8 bases between. CDR3 protein: CASSSGAYNEQFF. In DNA form, the CDR3 reads TGTGCCAGCAGTTCGGGGGCCTACAATGAGCAGTTCTTC. Full variable domain (outside the CDR3, taken from reference TRBV13 and TRBJ2-1): AAGVIQSPRHLIKEKRETATLKCYPIPRHDTVYWYQQGPGQDPQFLISFYEKMQSDKGSIPDRFSAQQFSDYHSELNMSSLELGDSALYFCASSSGAYNEQFFGPGTRLTVL.

The CDR3: CASSSRQLRPGNTIYF. The DNA of the CDR3 is TGTGCCAGCAGTTCCAGACAGCTAAGGCCGGGAAACACCATATATTTT. V gene TRBV6-5 combines with J gene TRBJ1-3; D might be TRBD1 (5 bases). Germline V gene sequence: CDR1 MNHEY, CDR2 SVGAGI. Trimming took 4 bases from V and 4 from J, leaving 17 bases between them. CDR3 length equals 16 residues.

V and J are TRBV12-2 and TRBJ2-1; whether TRBD1, the table's D call, matches the DNA was not checked. TRBV12-2 is a documented pseudogene. There are 18 residues in the CDR3. In DNA form, the CDR3 reads TGTGCAAGTCGCTTAGCGGGGACAGGGTATAAGTCCTACAATGAGCAGTTCTTC. It yields the protein CASRLAGTGYKSYNEQFF.

The genes are TRBV29-1 and TRBJ2-3; D not resolved. CDR3 length: 10 residues. Germline CDR1 is SQVTM and CDR2 is ANQGSEA. V was shortened by 5 bases and J by 3 bases, with 3 bases between the two germline ends. The DNA of the CDR3 is TGCAGCGTTTCAACAGATACGCAGTATTTT. The encoded protein is CSVSTDTQYF.

The chain is built from TRBV28 and TRBJ2-2, with D possibly being TRBD2 (6 bases). Per the germline V gene, CDR1 is MDHEN and CDR2 is SYDVKM. With 5 bases removed from V and 0 bases from J, the gap between germline ends came to 10 bases. This CDR3 has 15 amino acids. This chain's CDR3 is CASSKGGPNTGELFF. The CDR3 coding sequence is TGTGCCAGCAGTAAAGGAGGGCCGAACACCGGGGAGCTGTTTTTT.

The rearrangement joins TRBV5-6 to TRBJ2-1; D is possibly TRBD2 (6 bases). CDR1 is SGHDT, CDR2 YYEEEE, per germline. The CDR3 is made up of 15 amino acids. V was cut by 6 bases and J by 0 bases, with 13 bases left in between. CDR3: CASIKGLNSYNEQFF. CDR3 DNA: TGTGCCAGCATCAAGGGACTCAACTCCTACAATGAGCAGTTCTTC.

This chain uses TRBV19 with TRBJ2-7, with a possible D match to TRBD1 (5 bases). V was pared by 5 bases and J by 3 bases, with 14 bases between. Germline V lookup: CDR1 LNHDA, CDR2 SQIVND (reference sequence). The CDR3 length is 14 residues. The CDR3 DNA reads as TGTGCCAGTAGTGGCCAGGGCAATCTCTACGAGCAGTACTTC. This sequence encodes CASSGQGNLYEQYF.

V usage is TRBV19 and J usage is TRBJ1-5; TRBD1 agrees at 9 bases. The CDR3 totals 16 residues. Germline CDR1 and CDR2: LNHDA and SQIVND (reference sequence). Trimming took 4 bases from V and 3 from J; bases not matched to a gene: 7. Here the CDR3 reads CASSRGTGTDNQPQHF. CDR3 nucleotides: TGTGCCAGTAGTAGGGGGACAGGGACGGACAATCAGCCCCAGCATTTT.

The rearrangement uses TRBV5-4 and TRBJ2-1; possible D gene TRBD2, 6 bases. The length of the CDR3 is 18 residues. In germline, CDR1 is SGHNT, CDR2 YYREEE (reference sequence). The ends were cut back, 0 bases at V and 0 bases at J, with 16 bases in the middle. CDR3 DNA: TGTGCCAGCAGCTTGGTACGAATAGCGGACGGCTCCTACAATGAGCAGTTCTTC. Protein: CASSLVRIADGSYNEQFF. Full variable domain (outside the CDR3, taken from reference TRBV5-4 and TRBJ2-1): ETGVTQSPTHLIKTRGQQVTLRCSSQSGHNTVSWYQQALGQGPQFIFQYYREEENGRGNFPPRFSGLQFPNYSSELNVNALELDDSALYLCASSLVRIADGSYNEQFFGPGTRLTVL.

This clone was detected once. The chain joins TRBV7-9 to TRBJ2-2, with 11 bases fitting TRBD1. CDR1 SEHNR and CDR2 FQNEAQ come from the germline V gene (reference sequence). The J segment lost 8 bases and the V segment lost 7 bases, leaving 6 bases of the junction unmatched. This CDR3 region has 14 residues. The DNA of the CDR3 is TGTGCCAGCACCGCGGACAGGGGGCGGGGGGAGCTGTTTTTT. It specifies CASTADRGRGELFF.

The chain carries TRBV28 and TRBJ2-1, with 8 bases aligning to TRBD2. The CDR3 totals 14 residues. The germline gives CDR1 MDHEN, CDR2 SYDVKM. V lost 6 bases, J lost 9 bases, and 10 bases stayed unmatched. CDR3 loop: CASRFSGAPGEQFF. The CDR3, as DNA: TGTGCCAGCAGATTTAGCGGGGCACCGGGTGAGCAGTTCTTC.

The chain links TRBV6-1 to TRBJ2-6; TRBD2 matches at 12 bases. J was trimmed by 3 bases and V by 4 bases; bases with no gene match: 4. The germline V gene has CDR1 MNHNS and CDR2 SASEGT. The length of the CDR3 is 17 residues. The CDR3 coding sequence is TGTGCCAGCAGTGGTGGACTAGCGGGGAATGGGGCCAACGTCCTGACTTTC. It is translated as CASSGGLAGNGANVLTF.

This clone turned up a few times. This chain joins TRBV30 and TRBJ2-7; D ambiguous. The ends were cut back, 5 bases at V and 6 bases at J, with 11 bases in the middle. The CDR3 runs 11 residues. CDR1 is GTSNPN, CDR2 SVGIG, per germline (reference sequence). This CDR3 is CAWGGSAEQYF. The CDR3 DNA is TGTGCCTGGGGCGGCTCAGCCGAGCAGTACTTC. The whole variable domain, filled in from reference TRBV30 and TRBJ2-7, reads SQTIHQWPATLVQPVGSPLSLECTVEGTSNPNLYWYRQAAGRGLQLLFYSVGIGQISSEVPQNLSASRPQDRQFILSSKKLLLSDSGFYLCAWGGSAEQYFGPGTRLTVT.

This sequence joins TRBV3-1 (or the pseudogene TRBV3-2) and TRBJ2-1; TRBD2 aligns across 11 bases. The V segment lost 2 bases and the J segment 1 base; nucleotides outside the gene matches: 13. Germline V lookup: CDR1 LGHDT, CDR2 YNNKEL (reference sequence). This CDR3 has 20 residues. The CDR3 reads CASSQSWALAGGRSYNEQFF. The DNA of the CDR3 is TGTGCCAGCAGCCAATCTTGGGCATTAGCGGGAGGGCGGTCCTACAATGAGCAGTTCTTC.

The V gene is TRBV6-5, the J gene TRBJ1-1, with D possibly matching TRBD1 (6 bases). The CDR3 spans 15 residues. With 4 bases removed from V and 0 bases from J, the gap between germline ends came to 12 bases. Germline values: CDR1 MNHEY, CDR2 SVGAGI. As DNA, the CDR3 is TGTGCCAGCAGTTCTAGACAGGCGATGAACACTGAAGCTTTCTTT. This sequence encodes CASSSRQAMNTEAFF.

The chain carries TRBV2 and TRBJ1-4, with TRBD1 identical over 11 bases. Germline V gene sequence: CDR1 SNHLY, CDR2 FYNNEI. This CDR3 region has 13 residues. Germline trimming cut 6 bases from V and 11 bases from J; bases unmatched to any gene: 5. CDR3 region: CASSGGQGDKLFF. The CDR3, as DNA: TGTGCCAGCAGCGGGGGACAGGGGGACAAACTGTTTTTT.

The chain employs TRBV9 and TRBJ2-5; 14 positions match TRBD2. With 1 base clipped from V and 6 bases from J, the junction kept 8 bases outside the gene matches. The CDR3 loop spans 17 amino acids. Germline CDR1 reads SGDLS; CDR2 reads YYNGEE. The DNA of the CDR3 is TGTGCCAGCAGCGTAACCGGGACTAGCGGGGGTGACCAGACCCAGTACTTC. This sequence encodes CASSVTGTSGGDQTQYF.

This rearrangement joins TRBV5-1 to TRBJ2-2; a possible D gene is TRBD1 (6 bases). The CDR3 sequence is 15 residues long. Germline loops: CDR1 SGHRS, CDR2 YFSETQ. Trimming left V 1 base short and J 6 bases short, with 13 bases between. In DNA, the CDR3 is TGCGCCAGCAGCTTGTCAGGGGAATACCCCGGGGAGCTGTTTTTT. Protein product: CASSLSGEYPGELFF.

The gene calls are TRBV30 and TRBJ2-7; TRBD1 agrees at 11 bases. This CDR3 comprises 13 residues. The trim removed 4 bases at V and 4 bases at J, leaving 3 bases unmatched. Germline CDR1 GTSNPN, CDR2 SVGIG (reference sequence). The CDR3 protein is CAWKGQGAYEQYF. Here the CDR3 DNA reads TGTGCCTGGAAAGGACAGGGGGCTTACGAGCAGTACTTC.

The CDR3 loop reads CASSNDVGGTLSQPQHF. CDR3 bases: TGTGCCAGTAGTAATGACGTAGGGGGAACGTTGAGTCAGCCCCAGCATTTT. The chain has TRBV19 and TRBJ1-5; D is possibly TRBD1 (6 bases). This CDR3 spans 17 amino acids. Trimming left V 4 bases short and J 6 bases short, with 22 bases between. In germline, CDR1 is LNHDA, CDR2 SQIVND (reference sequence).

This clone has a handful of counts. Here the CDR3 DNA reads TGTGCCAGCAGACCTAGGAGCTCCTATAATTCACCCCTCCACTTT. Residues: CASRPRSSYNSPLHF. The chain couples TRBV2 to TRBJ1-6; no definite D call. This CDR3 contains 15 residues. The V gene lost 6 bases and the J gene lost 0 bases, with 9 bases spanning the gap. Germline-derived CDR1 and CDR2 are SNHLY and FYNNEI.

The V gene is TRBV6-1, the J gene TRBJ1-6; 7 bases align to TRBD1. This CDR3 region has 15 residues. CDR1 is MNHNS and CDR2 is SASEGT in the germline V gene. V shed 0 bases and J 5 bases; nucleotides not matched to a gene: 1. The CDR3 nucleotides are TGTGCCAGCAGTGAAGCGACAGGGCATAATTCACCCCTCCACTTT. As protein: CASSEATGHNSPLHF.

This chain connects TRBV16 to TRBJ2-7; TRBD1 matches 11 bases. Germline values: CDR1 KGHSY, CDR2 FQNENV. This CDR3 contains 16 residues. After removal of 5 bases from V and 2 bases from J, the junction contained 8 bases not matched to a gene. CDR3: CASSSRKGQGAYEQYF. The CDR3 DNA reads as TGTGCCAGCAGCTCCAGGAAGGGACAGGGGGCCTACGAGCAGTACTTC. The variable domain in full, completed from reference TRBV16 and TRBJ2-7, reads GEEVAQTPKHLVRGEGQKAKLYCAPIKGHSYVFWYQQVLKNEFKFLISFQNENVFDETGMPKERFSAKCLPNSPCSLEIQATKLEDSAVYFCASSSRKGQGAYEQYFGPGTRLTVT.

The chain links TRBV3-1 (or the pseudogene TRBV3-2) to TRBJ2-3, with D perhaps matching TRBD2 (5 bases). Deletions cut 3 bases from V and 1 base from J, with 11 bases between. There are 15 residues in the CDR3. Looked up from germline, CDR1 is LGHDT and CDR2 is YNNKEL (reference sequence). CDR3 in amino acids: CASSHYGLGTDTQYF. The CDR3 DNA follows: TGTGCCAGCAGCCACTACGGACTGGGCACAGATACGCAGTATTTT.